A selection of T cell receptor beta chains follows, all from one sample in a study of CD8+ T cells in alopecia areata. Sequencing was performed with immunoSEQ multiplex PCR; in TCRdb, only in-frame clones are kept and a portion is missing. The repertoire holds 150,000 to 200,000 clones, more than 50% seen once, with 0.85% to 1.3% in the top ten. The source was CD4+ T cells sorted from blood, collected at week 24, from a patient treated with tofacitinib. Receptor source: a human donor with alopecia areata. The CDR3 runs from the conserved cysteine through the conserved F or W. D genes are given only for firm matches. Where a row states a size, it is once, few, many or the class of an expanded clone; other rows omit it.

size,D,J,V,DNA,CDR3
.,TRBD2,TRBJ2-4,TRBV11-2,TGTGCCAGCAGCTTAGAAGGCCTAGCGGGGGGAACCAACATTCAGTACTTC,CASSLEGLAGGTNIQYF
.,.,TRBJ2-3,TRBV6-8,TGTGCCAGCAGCCCCGACGTAGAATGTGCGCAGTATTTT,CASSPDVECAQYF
.,.,TRBJ2-7,TRBV25-1,TGTGCCAGCAGTGAGTCCACAGGGAGTGAGCAGTACTTC,CASSESTGSEQYF
.,.,TRBJ1-2,TRBV14,TGTGCCAGCAGCCCCGGTGGGAACTATGGCTACACCTTC,CASSPGGNYGYTF
few,.,TRBJ1-1,TRBV19,TGTGCCAGTAGTATCTTGTTCCCGGCCGAAGCTTTCTTT,CASSILFPAEAFF
.,.,TRBJ2-1,TRBV2,TGTGCCAGCATTAATACTGGGAATGAGCAGTTCTTC,CASINTGNEQFF
few,.,TRBJ1-3,TRBV2,TGTGCCAGCAGTCTTTTAGAGGGGAGCTCTGGAAACACCATATATTTT,CASSLLEGSSGNTIYF
.,TRBD2,TRBJ2-3,TRBV6-1,TGTGCCAGCAGTGTGACTAGCGGGGGGGCCCCAGATACGCAGTATTTT,CASSVTSGGAPDTQYF
.,TRBD1,TRBJ1-4,TRBV6-1,TGTGCCAGCAGTGAGTCCGGGACAGGGAGTGCCATCGATGAAAAACTGTTTTTT,CASSESGTGSAIDEKLFF
few,.,TRBJ1-5,TRBV9,TGTGCCAGCAGCATTTCGGGGGATCAGCCCCAGCATTTT,CASSISGDQPQHF
.,.,TRBJ1-5,TRBV19,TGTGCCAGTAGTATTCACGGCCCTAATCAGCCCCAGCATTTT,CASSIHGPNQPQHF
.,TRBD1,TRBJ2-7,TRBV7-9,TGTGCCAGCAGCTCACTACAGGGGGTAGCGGACGAGCAGTACTTC,CASSSLQGVADEQYF
few,TRBD1,TRBJ2-3,TRBV4-3,TGCGCCAGCAGCCAACTGACAGGGGGCACAGATACGCAGTATTTT,CASSQLTGGTDTQYF
.,.,TRBJ1-1,TRBV28,TGTGCCAGCAGTCCTATGCAACATTTCAACACTGAAGCTTTCTTT,CASSPMQHFNTEAFF
.,.,TRBJ1-5,TRBV4-1,TGCGCCAGCAGCCAAGTTCCGGGGGGTGGCAATCAGCCCCAGCATTTT,CASSQVPGGGNQPQHF
.,TRBD1,TRBJ2-7,TRBV6-1,TGTGCCAGCAGTGCAACGGGATACGACAGGGACGAGCAGTACTTC,CASSATGYDRDEQYF
few,TRBD2,TRBJ2-7,TRBV4-3,TGCGCCAGCAGCCAAGCGAGACTAGCGGATTACGAGCAGTACTTC,CASSQARLADYEQYF
.,.,TRBJ2-7,TRBV13,TGTGCCAGCAGCCCACGGACTCTATCCTACGAGCAGTACTTC,CASSPRTLSYEQYF
few,TRBD2,TRBJ2-2,TRBV9,TGTGCCAGCAGCAAGACCGGGAGGGACTACACCGGGGAGCTGTTTTTT,CASSKTGRDYTGELFF
.,TRBD1,TRBJ1-1,TRBV7-2,TGTGCCAGCAGCCCCCAGGGGGAGGTGGCTTTCTTT,CASSPQGEVAFF
.,.,TRBJ1-2,TRBV18,TGTGCCAGCTCACCGAACAGGGATGGCTACACCTTC,CASSPNRDGYTF
.,.,TRBJ2-7,TRBV27,TGTGCCAGCAGTTCCCATGCCGGCCTGCAGTACTTC,CASSSHAGLQYF
.,.,TRBJ1-1,TRBV30,TGTGCCTGGAGTGTTAAAATGAACACTGAAGCTTTCTTT,CAWSVKMNTEAFF
.,.,TRBJ2-3,TRBV29-1,TGCAGCGTTGTATTTCATACGCAGTATTTT,CSVVFHTQYF
.,.,TRBJ1-1,TRBV30,TGTGCCTCTGAAAGCGCTCGAGCTTTCTTT,CASESARAFF
.,.,TRBJ2-7,TRBV6-1,TGTGCCACCCGCCCGGGGGTCTACGAGCAGTACTTC,CATRPGVYEQYF
few,TRBD1,TRBJ1-1,TRBV25-1,TGTGCCAGCCTCATGGGACAGGGGAACACTGAAGCTTTCTTT,CASLMGQGNTEAFF